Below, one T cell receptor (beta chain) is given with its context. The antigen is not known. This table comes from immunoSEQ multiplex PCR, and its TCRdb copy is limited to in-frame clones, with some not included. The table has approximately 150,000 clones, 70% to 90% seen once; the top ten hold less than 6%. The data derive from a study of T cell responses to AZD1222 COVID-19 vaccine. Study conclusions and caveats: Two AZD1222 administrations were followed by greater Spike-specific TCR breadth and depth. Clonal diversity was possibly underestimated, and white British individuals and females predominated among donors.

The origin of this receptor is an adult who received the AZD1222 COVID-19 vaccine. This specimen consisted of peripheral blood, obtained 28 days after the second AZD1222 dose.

The CDR3 sequence: CASSYAGGSGNTIYF. For the CDR3, the DNA is TGTGCCAGCAGTTATGCAGGGGGCTCTGGAAACACCATATATTTT. This rearrangement joins TRBV6-5 to TRBJ1-3, with 7 bases matching TRBD1. The CDR3 runs 15 residues. CDR1 is MNHEY and CDR2 is SVGAGI in the germline V gene. Losses at the gene ends were 3 bases for V and 0 bases for J; bases not matched to a gene: 2.